The clone carrying this T cell receptor (beta chain) has a handful of counts. Its antigen is currently unknown. This sample was taken from a study of human T cells and chemical hapten exposure. Study details: Per-sample TCR yield variation was attributed mainly to small pooled library volume differences. Points from the study as a whole: Sensitizing to DPC left TCRs with a frequency above 1 in 1000 unaltered.

TCRdb analysed the RACE reads with MiXCR anew, one entry per CDR3 protein. Of some 65,000 distinct CDR3 sequences in the sample, 5.5% to 7.5% are singletons; the top ten hold about 3.4%. Time point reported: healthy volunteer bleed at 6 weeks. Whole blood that had not been fractionated was the source of extracted total RNA. Germline CDR1 and CDR2: SQVTM and ANQGSEA. The CDR3 sequence is 11 residues long. V gave up 4 bases and J gave up 2 bases, with 6 bases separating them. The clonotype was recovered from a female donor in good health. Some clones in this sample may be carry-over from other donors' samples. The sequenced sample consisted of whole blood. The rearrangement uses TRBV29-1 and TRBJ2-7; possible D gene TRBD1, 6 bases. The DNA of the CDR3 is TGCAGCGTTGCAGGGGCCTACGAGCAGTACTTC. Its translation: CSVAGAYEQYF.